The 28 T cell receptor beta chains below come from one sample, sequenced in a study of T cell responses to AZD1222 COVID-19 vaccine. Method: immunoSEQ multiplex PCR; TCRdb's copy keeps in-frame clones and lacks some. This sample has 100,000 to 150,000 clones; about 87% occur once, and the top ten carry roughly 4%. Source: peripheral blood, taken on day 0 of AZD1222 vaccination. All receptors come from an adult in good health.

The V call is TRBV7-9, the J call TRBJ2-5; 9 bases are shared with TRBD2. CDR3 length: 14 residues. The V gene's germline CDR1 is SEHNR and CDR2 FQNEAQ (reference sequence). The V segment lost 5 bases and the J segment 5 bases; nucleotides outside the gene matches: 6. The CDR3 bases are TGTGCCAGCAGCCGACTAGCGGTTTGGGAGACCCAGTACTTC. Translated: CASSRLAVWETQYF. The entire variable domain, with the rest obtained from reference TRBV7-9 and TRBJ2-5, is as follows: DTGVSQNPRHKITKRGQNVTFRCDPISEHNRLYWYRQTLGQGPEFLTYFQNEAQLEKSRLLSDRFSAERPKGSFSTLEIQRTEQGDSAMYLCASSRLAVWETQYFGPGTRLLVL.

The V call is TRBV5-6, the J call TRBJ1-2; no clear D. V shed 2 bases and J shed 0 bases, with 11 bases lying between them. Germline values: CDR1 SGHDT, CDR2 YYEEEE. The CDR3 spans 15 residues. In nucleotides, the CDR3 is TGTGCCAGCAGCTTACGTCCGCACACTAACTATGGCTACACCTTC. As protein: CASSLRPHTNYGYTF.

J is TRBJ2-7 and V is TRBV7-9; no definite D call. This CDR3 contains 13 residues. Trimming cost V 5 bases and J 5 bases, with 13 bases left between them. Germline lookup yields CDR1 SEHNR and CDR2 FQNEAQ (reference sequence). The CDR3 protein is CASSPSASHEQYF. The DNA of the CDR3 is TGTGCCAGCAGCCCTTCAGCTTCCCACGAGCAGTACTTC.

The V call is TRBV28, the J call TRBJ2-3; D uncertain. This CDR3 region has 14 residues. Looked up from germline, CDR1 is MDHEN and CDR2 is SYDVKM. Between the trimmed V and J ends, which lost 6 bases and 0 bases, there was a span of 10 bases. The CDR3 sequence is CASSPGGSTDTQYF. The CDR3 DNA reads TGTGCCAGCAGCCCTGGCGGTAGCACAGATACGCAGTATTTT.

V usage is TRBV25-1 and J usage is TRBJ1-4, with a possible D match to TRBD1 (6 bases). The germline gives CDR1 MGHDK, CDR2 SYGVNS. V was shortened by 7 bases and J by 8 bases, with 17 bases between the two germline ends. The CDR3 is made up of 14 amino acids. The CDR3 DNA reads TGTGCCAGCACAGGGGAAGCGAGGGGCGAAAAACTGTTTTTT. Translating it yields CASTGEARGEKLFF.

Written as DNA, the CDR3 is TGTGCCAGCAAACGAGGGGGCGGGGACTATGGCTACACCTTC. Amino acids: CASKRGGGDYGYTF. The chain recombines TRBV7-9 with TRBJ1-2, with TRBD1 matching over 7 bases. The CDR3 sequence is 14 residues long. Germline lookup yields CDR1 SEHNR and CDR2 FQNEAQ (reference sequence). J was trimmed by 3 bases and V by 7 bases; bases with no gene match: 8.

J is TRBJ1-3 and V is TRBV4-1; D remains ambiguous. Between the trimmed V and J ends, which lost 4 bases and 0 bases, there was a span of 7 bases. CDR3 size: 14 residues. Germline-derived CDR1 and CDR2 are MGHRA and YSYEKL. Here the CDR3 reads CASSLGSSGNTIYF. The CDR3 nucleotides read TGCGCCAGCAGCCTGGGTAGCTCTGGAAACACCATATATTTT.

V gene TRBV4-3 combines with J gene TRBJ1-3; no reliable D call. The V and J ends lost 1 base and 1 base respectively, with 11 bases between them. Germline V CDR1 and CDR2: LGHNA, YSLEER. The CDR3 length is 16 residues. The CDR3 region has the DNA TGCGCCAGCAGCCAAGCGGAAACACTTTCTGGAAACACCATATATTTT. Translating it yields CASSQAETLSGNTIYF.

V is TRBV7-2 and J is TRBJ1-1; TRBD1 matches at 8 bases. Germline lookup yields CDR1 SGHTA and CDR2 FQGNSA. V lost 4 bases to trimming and J lost 1 base; unmatched junction nucleotides: 5. The CDR3 runs to 15 residues. The CDR3 is CASSWTGSPNTEAFF. CDR3 in DNA: TGTGCCAGCAGCTGGACAGGGAGCCCGAACACTGAAGCTTTCTTT. Complete variable domain (other parts from reference TRBV7-2 and TRBJ1-1): GAGVSQSPSNKVTEKGKDVELRCDPISGHTALYWYRQSLGQGLEFLIYFQGNSAPDKSGLPSDRFSAERTGGSVSTLTIQRTQQEDSAVYLCASSWTGSPNTEAFFGQGTRLTVV.

CDR3 protein: CASSIGGQFEAFF. In DNA, the CDR3 is TGTGCCAGTAGTATAGGAGGTCAGTTCGAAGCTTTCTTT. This chain links TRBV19 with TRBJ1-1; no clear D gene. CDR1 and CDR2 from the germline V gene are LNHDA and SQIVND (reference sequence). The CDR3 consists of 13 residues. The V and J ends lost 1 base and 8 bases respectively, with 11 bases between them. The full variable domain, rest sourced from reference TRBV19 and TRBJ1-1, is DGGITQSPKYLFRKEGQNVTLSCEQNLNHDAMYWYRQDPGQGLRLIYYSQIVNDFQKGDIAEGYSVSREKKESFPLTVTSAQKNPTAFYLCASSIGGQFEAFFGQGTRLTVV.

The V call is TRBV7-9, the J call TRBJ2-7; D might be TRBD1 (5 bases). The CDR3 is made up of 14 amino acids. The germline CDR1 and CDR2 sequences are SEHNR and FQNEAQ (reference sequence). Trimming took off 1 base at V and 7 bases at J, with 14 bases between the two ends. CDR3 in amino acids: CASSLEYQGSEQYF. In nucleotides, the CDR3 is TGTGCCAGCAGCTTAGAATATCAGGGATCGGAGCAGTACTTC.

This chain connects TRBV6-2 or TRBV6-3 to TRBJ2-7; TRBD1 or TRBD2 may be the D gene (5 bases each). The germline gives CDR1 MNHEY, CDR2 SVGEGT. The CDR3 contains 13 residues. The germline V and J ends were trimmed by 4 bases and 3 bases, with 10 bases remaining between them. CDR3 region: CASSWGSGYEQYF. In nucleotides, the CDR3 is TGTGCCAGCAGTTGGGGCAGCGGCTACGAGCAGTACTTC.

V is TRBV5-1 and J is TRBJ1-2, with D possibly TRBD1 on 6 matching bases. Germline CDR1 reads SGHRS; CDR2 reads YFSETQ. The CDR3 has 13 amino acids. The V and J ends lost 4 bases and 7 bases respectively, with 14 bases between them. The CDR3: CASSIQGIGGYTF. The CDR3 nucleotides read TGCGCCAGCAGCATACAGGGAATCGGTGGCTACACCTTC.

The CDR3 reads CAISSVGEGTEAFF. CDR3 nucleotides: TGTGCCATCAGTTCGGTCGGTGAGGGGACTGAAGCTTTCTTT. The chain couples TRBV10-3 to TRBJ1-1; D may be TRBD1 (5 bases). The V end lost 5 bases, the J end lost 5 bases, and 15 bases lay between the germline ends. The CDR3 contains 14 residues. In germline, CDR1 is ENHRY, CDR2 SYGVKD.

V is TRBV6-2 or TRBV6-3 and J is TRBJ1-5; 8 nucleotides match TRBD1. Germline CDR1 and CDR2: MNHEY and SVGEGT. The CDR3 consists of 14 residues. V shed 2 bases and J 15 bases; nucleotides not matched to a gene: 12. The CDR3 protein is CASSYQDRERYRHF. Written as DNA, the CDR3 is TGTGCCAGCAGTTACCAGGACAGGGAGAGGTATCGGCATTTT.

The chain couples TRBV19 to TRBJ1-2; no definite D call. V was shortened by 5 bases and J by 4 bases, with 8 bases between the two germline ends. Germline V CDR1 and CDR2: LNHDA, SQIVND (reference sequence). There are 12 residues in the CDR3. CDR3 DNA sequence: TGTGCCAGTAGTGATACGTTCTATGGCTACACCTTC. Its protein product is CASSDTFYGYTF.

The chain combines TRBV19 with TRBJ1-1; no reliable D call. The V and J ends lost 10 bases and 1 base respectively, with 16 bases between them. The CDR3 is 14 residues long. Germline CDR1 reads LNHDA; CDR2 reads SQIVND (reference sequence). CDR3 residues: CATISPPGNTEAFF. The CDR3 DNA sequence: TGTGCCACTATATCCCCCCCTGGGAACACTGAAGCTTTCTTT.

This chain connects TRBV28 to TRBJ1-2; no definite D call. Germline V gene lookup returns CDR1 MDHEN and CDR2 SYDVKM. V lost 6 bases to trimming and J lost 0 bases, with 11 bases between them. The CDR3 loop spans 14 amino acids. CDR3 sequence (DNA): TGTGCCAGCAGCCTGGACGCAACTAACTATGGCTACACCTTC. Its translation is CASSLDATNYGYTF.

This chain joins TRBV29-1 and TRBJ2-7; 9 nucleotides match TRBD1. The germline V gene encodes CDR1 SQVTM and CDR2 ANQGSEA. The trim removed 7 bases at V and 6 bases at J, leaving 10 bases unmatched. The CDR3 is 13 amino acids. For the CDR3, the DNA is TGCAGCGCCACCCGGACAGGGGCGGGCGAGCAGTACTTC. Protein product: CSATRTGAGEQYF.

V usage is TRBV4-1 and J usage is TRBJ2-5, with 12 bases fitting TRBD2. The germline V gene encodes CDR1 MGHRA and CDR2 YSYEKL. With 4 bases clipped from V and 2 bases from J, the junction kept 5 bases outside the gene matches. The CDR3 is made up of 16 amino acids. Here the CDR3 DNA reads TGCGCCAGCAGCCCCGCTAGCGGGGGGGATCAAGAGACCCAGTACTTC. This sequence encodes CASSPASGGDQETQYF.

The sample holds a few counts of this clone. This sequence joins TRBV7-9 and TRBJ2-5; no reliable D call. Trimming took 5 bases from V and 5 from J, leaving 6 bases between them. Germline V CDR1 and CDR2: SEHNR, FQNEAQ (reference sequence). The CDR3 is made up of 11 amino acids. The CDR3 region is CASSGSETQYF. The CDR3 DNA follows: TGTGCCAGCAGCGGATCGGAGACCCAGTACTTC.

The CDR3 DNA is TGTGCCAAGCCGTTTCGGGGGGGCAATTTTGATGAAGCTTTCTTT. Its protein product is CAKPFRGGNFDEAFF. The rearrangement links TRBV3-1 (or the pseudogene TRBV3-2) to TRBJ1-1; D might be TRBD1 (6 bases). The germline V and J ends were trimmed by 10 bases and 7 bases, with 25 bases remaining between them. From germline, CDR1 is LGHDT and CDR2 YNNKEL (reference sequence). This CDR3 comprises 15 residues.

The chain joins TRBV28 to TRBJ2-2; a weak D match, TRBD2 (5 bases). Germline assignment: CDR1 MDHEN and CDR2 SYDVKM. CDR3 length equals 13 residues. The V and J ends lost 7 bases and 6 bases respectively, with 12 bases between them. Here the CDR3 reads CASTEWRSGELFF. CDR3 sequence (DNA): TGTGCCAGCACCGAGTGGAGGTCCGGGGAGCTGTTTTTT.

The J gene is TRBJ1-1, the V gene TRBV7-2; D gene unclear. The CDR3 runs 11 residues. Trimming pared 5 bases from V and 7 bases from J, leaving 8 bases between. Germline V gene data show CDR1 as SGHTA and CDR2 as FQGNSA. Here the CDR3 reads CASSLGYEAFF. The CDR3 DNA reads TGTGCCAGCAGCCTCGGGTATGAAGCTTTCTTT. The complete variable domain, with remaining parts taken from reference TRBV7-2 and TRBJ1-1, reads GAGVSQSPSNKVTEKGKDVELRCDPISGHTALYWYRQSLGQGLEFLIYFQGNSAPDKSGLPSDRFSAERTGGSVSTLTIQRTQQEDSAVYLCASSLGYEAFFGQGTRLTVV.

As to this clone: The junction departs from germline at one end; a sequencing error may be responsible. V is TRBV27 and J is TRBJ1-1; D not resolved. CDR3 length equals 11 residues. The germline gives CDR1 MNHEY, CDR2 SMNVEV (reference sequence). The CDR3 protein is CASGLNTEAFF. The CDR3 DNA sequence: TGTGCCAGCGGTTTGAACACTGAAGCTTTCTTT.

V is TRBV6-5 and J is TRBJ2-2, with D possibly called TRBD1 or TRBD2 (5 bases each). With 5 bases removed from V and 2 bases from J, the gap between germline ends came to 12 bases. This CDR3 contains 15 residues. The germline V gene has CDR1 MNHEY and CDR2 SVGAGI. CDR3 sequence: CASSRGVPNTGELFF. CDR3 DNA sequence: TGTGCCAGCAGTAGAGGGGTGCCAAACACCGGGGAGCTGTTTTTT.

The chain combines TRBV2 with TRBJ2-3; D is perhaps TRBD1 (5 bases). Trimming shortened V by 6 bases and J by 0 bases, and 13 bases separated the two germline ends. CDR3 size: 15 residues. The germline V gene has CDR1 SNHLY and CDR2 FYNNEI. As DNA, the CDR3 is TGTGCCAGCAGAACAGAGACAGCTAGCACAGATACGCAGTATTTT. It is translated as CASRTETASTDTQYF.

This chain links TRBV7-2 with TRBJ2-6; D gene uncertain. Germline CDR1 SGHTA, CDR2 FQGNSA. V gave up 5 bases and J gave up 3 bases, with 17 bases separating them. The CDR3 is 17 residues long. CDR3 nucleotide sequence: TGTGCCAGCAGCGGCGGAGCAGGTATGCGTGGGGCCAACGTCCTGACTTTC. Its protein is CASSGGAGMRGANVLTF. The whole variable domain, filled in from reference TRBV7-2 and TRBJ2-6, reads GAGVSQSPSNKVTEKGKDVELRCDPISGHTALYWYRQSLGQGLEFLIYFQGNSAPDKSGLPSDRFSAERTGGSVSTLTIQRTQQEDSAVYLCASSGGAGMRGANVLTFGAGSRLTVL.